The present entry profiles one TCR beta chain with its context. This record belongs to a study of blood T cell repertoires in COVID-19. Study information: The United States, Italy and Spain supplied acute and convalescent COVID-19 samples. T cells, B-cell-depleted T cells, or PBMCs supplied cDNA or gDNA.

In the authors' methods: For nucleated cells, counts were estimated from reference gene primer amplification. Profiled with immunoSEQ multiplex PCR; TCRdb holds only in-frame clones, not every one. Clonal size and the V and J genes are those of that table, whereas D and trimming came from the DNA. The profile shows 50,000 to 80,000 clones, 70% to 85% of them singletons. V lost 0 bases, J lost 2 bases, and 8 bases stayed unmatched. CDR1 is SGDLS, CDR2 YYNGEE, per germline. This CDR3 has 17 amino acids. The source is a woman between 55 and 75 years old with acute or convalescent COVID-19. The rearrangement joins TRBV9 to TRBJ2-3; 8 bases map to TRBD2. Sequences were obtained from peripheral blood. Written as DNA, the CDR3 is TGTGCCAGCAGCGTAGCTGGGGTAGCGGGGTACACAGATACGCAGTATTTT. This gives the protein CASSVAGVAGYTDTQYF. The full variable domain, in which reference TRBV9 and TRBJ2-3 provide the parts outside the CDR3, is DSGVTQTPKHLITATGQRVTLRCSPRSGDLSVYWYQQSLDQGLQFLIQYYNGEERAKGNILERFSAQQFPDLHSELNLSSLELGDSALYFCASSVAGVAGYTDTQYFGPGTRLTVL.